This T cell receptor (beta chain) was sequenced for a study of low-dose radiotherapy and immunotherapy resistance in tumors. Whole-study context: Patients were given intravenous nivolumab 240 mg every two weeks plus ipilimumab 1 mg/kg every six weeks.

The CDR3 consists of 12 residues. Germline V gene lookup returns CDR1 GTSNPN and CDR2 SVGIG (reference sequence). V lost 1 base, J lost 8 bases, and 9 bases lay in between. The time point is: after trial treatment. Treatment defined: LDRT plus nivolumab, ipilimumab, low-dose cyclophosphamide and aspirin (RACIN trial). TRAV- and TRBV-specific primers were used for first-strand cDNA, which covered alpha and beta chains. TCRs underwent 15 to 25 PCR cycles of amplification with a constant-region primer and V-primer adapter. TCRdb processed the reads anew with MiXCR; each CDR3 protein has one entry. The table shows 65,000 to 95,000 distinct CDR3 sequences, with less than 20% occurring only once. This clonotype was detected ten times or more.

The chain has TRBV30 and TRBJ2-1; D gene ambiguous. The material sequenced was PBMCs, taken after low-dose radiotherapy plus immunotherapy. This sequence was found in a male donor with prostate cancer. CDR3 amino acids: CAWSDSVDEQFF. The CDR3 bases are TGTGCCTGGAGTGATTCAGTAGATGAGCAGTTCTTC.